The entry below gives a single T cell receptor (beta chain) sequence along with its context. This specimen comes from a study of blood T cell repertoires in COVID-19. The protocol was immunoSEQ multiplex PCR, while the TCRdb copy is restricted to in-frame clones and leaves out a portion. The sample contains some 220,000 clones, approximately 85% of which appear only once. The CDR3 loop spans 15 amino acids. Germline V gives CDR1 SGHAT, CDR2 FQNNGV. V shed 5 bases and J 4 bases; nucleotides not matched to a gene: 8. The chain has TRBV11-2 and TRBJ2-1; 7 bases are shared with TRBD1. Sequenced: peripheral blood. This sequence originates from a man in his fifties or sixties with acute or convalescent COVID-19. CDR3 in amino acids: CASSAGTASYNEQFF. The CDR3 nucleotides read TGTGCCAGCAGCGCCGGGACAGCTAGTTACAATGAGCAGTTCTTC.